This T cell receptor beta chain came from a study of blood T cell repertoires in COVID-19. Germline V gene data show CDR1 as MNHEY and CDR2 as SMNVEV (reference sequence). This CDR3 is 16 amino acids long. J gave up 0 bases and V 6 bases, and 9 bases lay outside the gene matches. Produced via immunoSEQ multiplex PCR; TCRdb's table is partial and in-frame only. Among some 320,000 clones listed, 65% to 90% were seen once. Sequencing input: peripheral blood. The source is a human donor in a cohort sampled during active COVID-19. J is TRBJ2-7 and V is TRBV27; 9 nucleotides align to TRBD2. DNA of the CDR3: TGTGCCAGCAGCCTAGCGGGACAGCTGAGCTCCTACGAGCAGTACTTC. Amino acid sequence: CASSLAGQLSSYEQYF.